This entry concerns a single T cell receptor (beta chain). What it binds is unknown. The donors were in the 120-subject validation cohort, distinct from the roughly 700-subject first cohort. This specimen belongs to a study of cytomegalovirus exposure and HLA in healthy donors. Across the study: In a later analysis, it was reported that the approximately 120 validation repertoires had been produced on the same platform as the 670 or so repertoires belonging to the first cohort. Study-level results: Cytomegalovirus-associated TCR beta chains were listed, numbering more than 150. Within the approximately 110 validation repertoires, first-cohort TCR clusters tended to co-occur, according to a later analysis.

Germline trimming cut 6 bases from V and 1 base from J; bases unmatched to any gene: 5. The CDR3 runs to 14 residues. The V gene's germline CDR1 is MNHEY and CDR2 SVGAGI. Here immunoSEQ multiplex PCR was the method, and the copy in TCRdb shows in-frame clones only, minus some. The table lists roughly 180,000 clones, around nine tenths of them singletons. The specimen was PBMCs. The clonotype originates from a young man in good health and CMV-seropositive. The chain links TRBV6-5 to TRBJ1-1; 7 nucleotides line up with TRBD1. The CDR3 region is CASSRQGTNTEAFF. The CDR3 nucleotides read TGTGCCAGCAGCAGACAGGGAACGAACACTGAAGCTTTCTTT.